The present T cell receptor beta chain was sequenced within a study of T-cell reconstitution after alpha-beta-depleted transplantation in children. This clonotype came up many times. Unique molecular identifiers featured in how the TCRbeta library was prepared. Each CDR3 protein is one row after TCRdb ran MiXCR on the PCR reads. This table has around 300,000 distinct CDR3 sequences, 10% appearing once. The TCR comes from a boy under three years old with acute myeloid leukemia, due to receive a stem cell transplant. Sequenced here: PBMCs, sampled before TCRalphabeta/CD19-depleted stem cell transplant.

Here the CDR3 DNA reads TGTGCCAGCAGCCCGGGACTAGCGGGAGAACGCACAGATACGCAGTATTTT. Its translation: CASSPGLAGERTDTQYF. The V call is TRBV7-9, the J call TRBJ2-3; 14 bases match TRBD2. The CDR3 is 17 residues long. Trimming at V came to 5 bases and at J to 1 base, leaving 5 bases not matched to a gene. CDR1 is SEHNR, CDR2 FQNEAQ, per germline (reference sequence).